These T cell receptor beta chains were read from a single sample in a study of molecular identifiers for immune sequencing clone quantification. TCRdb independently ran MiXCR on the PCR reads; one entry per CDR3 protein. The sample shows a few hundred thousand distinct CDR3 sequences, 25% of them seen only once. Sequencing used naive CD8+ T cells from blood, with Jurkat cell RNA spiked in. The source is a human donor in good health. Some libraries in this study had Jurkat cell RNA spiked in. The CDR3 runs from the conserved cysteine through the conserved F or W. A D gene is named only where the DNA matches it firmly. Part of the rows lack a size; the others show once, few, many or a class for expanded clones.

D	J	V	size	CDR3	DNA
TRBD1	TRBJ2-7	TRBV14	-	CAGSQEGPTGDNYEQYF	TGTGCCGGCAGCCAAGAGGGACCGACAGGGGACAACTACGAGCAGTACTTC
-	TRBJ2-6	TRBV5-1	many	CASSLAYSGANVLTF	TGCGCCAGCAGCTTGGCCTACTCTGGGGCCAACGTCCTGACTTTC
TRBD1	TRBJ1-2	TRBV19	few	CASSIGQGPNYGYTF	TGTGCCAGTAGTATTGGACAGGGGCCTAACTATGGCTACACCTTC
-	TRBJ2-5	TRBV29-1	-	CSVEDESAGWQETQYF	TGCAGCGTTGAAGATGAATCCGCCGGGTGGCAAGAGACCCAGTACTTC
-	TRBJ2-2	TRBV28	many	CASSLEGFAGELFF	TGTGCCAGCAGTTTGGAGGGTTTTGCCGGGGAGCTGTTTTTT
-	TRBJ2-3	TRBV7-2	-	CASNLNPPSTDTQYF	TGTGCCAGCAACTTAAATCCACCAAGCACAGATACGCAGTATTTT
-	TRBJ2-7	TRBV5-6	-	CASSLRQSYEQYF	TGTGCCAGCAGCCTTCGACAAAGCTACGAGCAGTACTTC
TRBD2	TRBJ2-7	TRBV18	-	CASSTEPGLAGEQYF	TGTGCCAGCTCAACCGAACCGGGACTAGCGGGTGAGCAGTACTTC
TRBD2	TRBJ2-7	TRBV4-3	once	CTSSQGRALTYEQYF	TGCACCAGCAGCCAAGGGAGGGCCTTAACCTACGAGCAGTACTTC
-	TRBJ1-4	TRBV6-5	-	CASSYSGEKLFF	TGTGCCAGCAGTTACTCCGGTGAAAAACTGTTTTTT